These T cell receptor beta chains were read from a single sample in a study of CD8 T cells in Susac syndrome. TCRdb re-called the immunoSEQ multiplex PCR reads through MiXCR, storing one row per CDR3 protein. The profile covers some 190,000 distinct CDR3 sequences, with 90% to 95% appearing a single time and approximately 0.094% taken by the ten largest. Input material: CD4+ T cells from PBMCs. The receptor source for this set is a human donor in good health. CDR3s include the opening cysteine and the closing phenylalanine or tryptophan. Fields, in order: CDR3 DNA, CDR3 protein, J gene, D gene, V gene, clone size. The D gene is left open where the match is weak. For some rows the clone size is stated as once, few or many, or as a class when expanded; others skip it.

DNA: TGCGCCAGCAGCTTGCTACAGGGGGGCAGCAATGAGCAGTTCTTC
CDR3: CASSLLQGGSNEQFF
J: TRBJ2-1
D: TRBD1
V: TRBV5-1
size: -

DNA: TGTGCCAGCAGCTTAGGCAGGCAGGGTGAGCAGTACTTC
CDR3: CASSLGRQGEQYF
J: TRBJ2-7
D: -
V: TRBV13
size: -

DNA: TGCGCCAGCAGCCCCCCCCGGATGGGAGGTGGGGCCAACGTCCTGATTTTC
CDR3: CASSPPRMGGGANVLIF
J: TRBJ2-6
D: -
V: TRBV4-1
size: -

DNA: TGTGCCAGCAGCCTCCGCCCGGGACAGGGTGTGACCCAGTACTTC
CDR3: CASSLRPGQGVTQYF
J: TRBJ2-5
D: TRBD1
V: TRBV7-2
size: -

DNA: TGTGCCACCAGCAGAGCCGTGTTAGGGGCGGGATACGAGCAGTACTTC
CDR3: CATSRAVLGAGYEQYF
J: TRBJ2-7
D: -
V: TRBV15
size: -

DNA: TGTGCTTCGGGACAGGGTTACAATGAGCAGTTCTTC
CDR3: CASGQGYNEQFF
J: TRBJ2-1
D: TRBD1
V: TRBV12-3/TRBV12-4
size: -

DNA: TGTGCCAGCAGCCTCGGGACTAGCGGGAGCACAGATACGCAGTATTTT
CDR3: CASSLGTSGSTDTQYF
J: TRBJ2-3
D: TRBD2
V: TRBV7-3
size: -

DNA: TGTGCCAGCAGTTGGAACAAGATTGGCACTGAAGCTTTCTTT
CDR3: CASSWNKIGTEAFF
J: TRBJ1-1
D: -
V: TRBV6-2/TRBV6-3
size: once

DNA: TGCAGTGCTATGTATAGCAATCAGCCCCAGCATTTT
CDR3: CSAMYSNQPQHF
J: TRBJ1-5
D: -
V: TRBV20-1
size: -

DNA: TGCAGTGCTAACTCCGACCTAGCGGGAGGGTGGTACAATGAGCAGTTCTTC
CDR3: CSANSDLAGGWYNEQFF
J: TRBJ2-1
D: TRBD2
V: TRBV20-1
size: -

DNA: TGTGCCATCAGTAGGACAGGCCCAGGGGGCGAGCAGTACTTC
CDR3: CAISRTGPGGEQYF
J: TRBJ2-7
D: TRBD1
V: TRBV10-3
size: -

DNA: TGTGCCAGCAGTTCTTACAGGAATAGCAATCAGCCCCAGCATTTT
CDR3: CASSSYRNSNQPQHF
J: TRBJ1-5
D: -
V: TRBV27
size: -

DNA: TGTGCCAGCAGCTTCCGGGACAGCGAGCAGTACTTC
CDR3: CASSFRDSEQYF
J: TRBJ2-7
D: TRBD1
V: TRBV13
size: few

DNA: TGTGCCAGCAGCCAAGGGCCGGGGGGGCGGTATGAGCAGTTCTTC
CDR3: CASSQGPGGRYEQFF
J: TRBJ2-1
D: TRBD2
V: TRBV3-1
size: -

DNA: TGTGCCAGCAGCAACCGACTAGCGGGAGCAGAGACCCAGTACTTC
CDR3: CASSNRLAGAETQYF
J: TRBJ2-5
D: TRBD2
V: TRBV3-1
size: -

DNA: TGCGCCAGCAGCCAAGATTCACCTGGTGGCTACACCTTC
CDR3: CASSQDSPGGYTF
J: TRBJ1-2
D: -
V: TRBV4-3
size: -

DNA: TGCAGTGCTAGCAAGAGCAATCAGCCCCAGCATTTT
CDR3: CSASKSNQPQHF
J: TRBJ1-5
D: -
V: TRBV20-1
size: -

DNA: TGTGCCAGCAGCCAAGGTTACCAGGGAGTCGAAAAACTGTTTTTT
CDR3: CASSQGYQGVEKLFF
J: TRBJ1-4
D: -
V: TRBV3-1
size: -

DNA: TGTGCCAGCAAGAATAGCAATCAGCCCCAGCATTTT
CDR3: CASKNSNQPQHF
J: TRBJ1-5
D: -
V: TRBV12-3/TRBV12-4
size: -

DNA: TGTGCCATCAGTGGGACCGCCGGGACAGGGAATGAAAAACTGTTTTTT
CDR3: CAISGTAGTGNEKLFF
J: TRBJ1-4
D: TRBD1
V: TRBV10-3
size: -

DNA: TGTGCCAGCAGTTTATCGTTAGCGGGGGCAGGGGAGCAGTTCTTC
CDR3: CASSLSLAGAGEQFF
J: TRBJ2-1
D: TRBD2
V: TRBV27
size: -

DNA: TGTGCCAGCAGCTTAGCGGGACGGTCAAGTCTAGATGAGCAGTTCTTC
CDR3: CASSLAGRSSLDEQFF
J: TRBJ2-1
D: -
V: TRBV7-2
size: -

DNA: TGTGCCAGCAGTCCCCAGGGACGAGGCTACACCTTC
CDR3: CASSPQGRGYTF
J: TRBJ1-2
D: -
V: TRBV6-6
size: -

DNA: TGTGCCAGCACCTCCCTAAGGGGACAGGGCGCCGATGGCTACACCTTC
CDR3: CASTSLRGQGADGYTF
J: TRBJ1-2
D: TRBD1
V: TRBV9
size: -

DNA: TGCGCCAGCAGCCAACGGGGGACGGCTAATGAGCAGTTCTTC
CDR3: CASSQRGTANEQFF
J: TRBJ2-1
D: -
V: TRBV4-1
size: -

DNA: TGTGCCAGCACCTTAAGTGGAATGAACACTGAAGCTTTCTTT
CDR3: CASTLSGMNTEAFF
J: TRBJ1-1
D: -
V: TRBV11-2
size: once

DNA: TGTGCCAGTAGTACTATCGACAGATACTATGGCTACACCTTC
CDR3: CASSTIDRYYGYTF
J: TRBJ1-2
D: -
V: TRBV19
size: -

DNA: TGTGCCAGCTCTTCCGACAGGGGTAGCAATCAGCCCCAGCATTTT
CDR3: CASSSDRGSNQPQHF
J: TRBJ1-5
D: TRBD1
V: TRBV18
size: -

DNA: TGTGCCAGCAGCCGGGGACTCCTTCCCAATCAGCCCCAGCATTTT
CDR3: CASSRGLLPNQPQHF
J: TRBJ1-5
D: -
V: TRBV3-1
size: -

DNA: TGTGCCAGCAGCCAAGGGCTCCGGTCCGGGGAGCTGTTTTTT
CDR3: CASSQGLRSGELFF
J: TRBJ2-2
D: -
V: TRBV14
size: -

DNA: TGTGCCATCAGTGAGGGAGGAGGCTACACCTTC
CDR3: CAISEGGGYTF
J: TRBJ1-2
D: -
V: TRBV10-3
size: -

DNA: TGCAGTGCTAGAGATTATGGGGCCGGGTATGGCTACACCTTC
CDR3: CSARDYGAGYGYTF
J: TRBJ1-2
D: -
V: TRBV20-1
size: -

DNA: TGTGCCAGCAGCGCGGGGTTCACTGAAGCTTTCTTT
CDR3: CASSAGFTEAFF
J: TRBJ1-1
D: -
V: TRBV2
size: -

DNA: TGTGCCAGCACCCGACAGGGTTGGGGGAACCAAGAGACCCAGTACTTC
CDR3: CASTRQGWGNQETQYF
J: TRBJ2-5
D: TRBD1
V: TRBV3-1
size: -

DNA: TGCGCCAGCAGGGAGCAGGAAGTTTCCTACGAGCAGTACTTC
CDR3: CASREQEVSYEQYF
J: TRBJ2-7
D: -
V: TRBV10-2
size: -

DNA: TGCAGTGCCGACGACGGCGACACTACTTTCTACGAGCAGTACTTC
CDR3: CSADDGDTTFYEQYF
J: TRBJ2-7
D: -
V: TRBV20-1
size: -

DNA: TGTGCCAGCAGCCCAGAGGGTCCGGGGGGGACCCAGTACTTC
CDR3: CASSPEGPGGTQYF
J: TRBJ2-5
D: TRBD2
V: TRBV6-5
size: -

DNA: TGTGCCAGCAGCCAGGGGACAGGCCTTAAGATAGCGCAGTATTTT
CDR3: CASSQGTGLKIAQYF
J: TRBJ2-3
D: TRBD1
V: TRBV3-1
size: -

DNA: TGTGCCAGCAGTCAGACAGGGTTGAACACTGAAGCTTTCTTT
CDR3: CASSQTGLNTEAFF
J: TRBJ1-1
D: TRBD1
V: TRBV12-3/TRBV12-4
size: -